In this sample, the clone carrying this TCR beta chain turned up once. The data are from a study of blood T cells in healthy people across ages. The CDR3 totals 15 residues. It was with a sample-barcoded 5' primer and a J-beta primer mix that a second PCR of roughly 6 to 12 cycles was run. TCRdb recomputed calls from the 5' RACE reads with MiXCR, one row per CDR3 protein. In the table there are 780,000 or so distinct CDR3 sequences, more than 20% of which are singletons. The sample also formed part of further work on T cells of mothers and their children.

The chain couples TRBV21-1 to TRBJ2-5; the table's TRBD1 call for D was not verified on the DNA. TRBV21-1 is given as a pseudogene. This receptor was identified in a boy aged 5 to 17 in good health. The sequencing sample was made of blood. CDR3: CASSRGPRLGETQYF. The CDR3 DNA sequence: TGTGCCAGCAGCAGGGGACCGCGCTTAGGGGAGACCCAGTACTTC.